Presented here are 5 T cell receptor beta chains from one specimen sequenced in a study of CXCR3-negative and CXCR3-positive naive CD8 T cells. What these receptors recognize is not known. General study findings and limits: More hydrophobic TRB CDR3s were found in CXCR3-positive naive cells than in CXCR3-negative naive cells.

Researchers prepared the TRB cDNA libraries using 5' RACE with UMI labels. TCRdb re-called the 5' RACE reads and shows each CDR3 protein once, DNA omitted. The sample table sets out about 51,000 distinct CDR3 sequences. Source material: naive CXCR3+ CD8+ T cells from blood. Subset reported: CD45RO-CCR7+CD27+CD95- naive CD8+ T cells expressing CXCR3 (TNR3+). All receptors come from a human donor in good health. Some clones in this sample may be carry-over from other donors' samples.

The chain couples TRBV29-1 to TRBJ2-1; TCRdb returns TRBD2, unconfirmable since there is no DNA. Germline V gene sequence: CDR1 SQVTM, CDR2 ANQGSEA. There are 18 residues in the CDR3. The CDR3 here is CSVEELAESFLSYNEQFF.

The CDR3 reads CASSHGGDGYEQYF. This rearrangement joins TRBV5-1 to TRBJ2-7; the TCRdb D gene call, TRBD1, has no DNA to confirm it. The germline V gene has CDR1 SGHRS and CDR2 YFSETQ. This CDR3 is 14 amino acids long.

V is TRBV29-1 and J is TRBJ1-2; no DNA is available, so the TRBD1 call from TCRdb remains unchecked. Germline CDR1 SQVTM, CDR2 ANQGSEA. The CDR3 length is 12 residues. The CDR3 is CSVAGTEQGYTF.

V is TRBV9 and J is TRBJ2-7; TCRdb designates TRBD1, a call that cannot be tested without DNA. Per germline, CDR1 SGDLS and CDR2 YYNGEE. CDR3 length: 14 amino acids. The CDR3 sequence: CASSSTGQVYEQYF.

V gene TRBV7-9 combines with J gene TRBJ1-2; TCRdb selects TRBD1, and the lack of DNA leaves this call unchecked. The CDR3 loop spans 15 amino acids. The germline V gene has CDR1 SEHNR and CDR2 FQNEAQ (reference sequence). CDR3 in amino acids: CASSVRRGLDYGYTF.